This TCR beta chain was profiled in a study of CD8 T cells in Susac syndrome. This CDR3 region has 13 residues. Trimming shortened V by 5 bases and J by 5 bases, and 15 bases separated the two germline ends. Looked up from germline, CDR1 is DFQATT and CDR2 is SNEGSKA (reference sequence). RNA in amounts of roughly 0.5 to 1 ug was reverse transcribed with random hexamers. Each CDR3 protein is one row after TCRdb ran MiXCR on the immunoSEQ multiplex PCR reads. The sample shows some 120,000 distinct CDR3 sequences, about 93% of them seen only once. Sequences were obtained from CD4+ T cells from PBMCs. The sequence was obtained from a human donor in good health. V gene TRBV20-1 combines with J gene TRBJ2-5; the D gene is possibly TRBD1 (5 bases). The CDR3 loop reads CSASRTTRETQYF. The CDR3 DNA sequence: TGCAGTGCTTCAAGGACAACGAGGGAGACCCAGTACTTC.